Listed below are T cell receptor beta chains from one sample, sequenced in a study of cytomegalovirus exposure and HLA in healthy donors. Data came from immunoSEQ multiplex PCR; TCRdb stores just in-frame clones and leaves some out. The table shows about 140,000 clones, with about 75% occurring only once. The specimen sequenced was PBMCs. These receptors were collected from a woman aged 25 to 39 in good health and CMV-seronegative. Each CDR3 is given with its conserved first and last residue. The D gene is left open where the match is weak. Clone size appears in some rows only: once, few, many, or a class for an expanded clone.

size	D	V	J	DNA	CDR3
.	.	TRBV5-1	TRBJ2-7	TGCGCCAGCAGCTTGACAGCCCCCTACGAGCAGTACTTC	CASSLTAPYEQYF
.	TRBD2	TRBV5-1	TRBJ2-3	TGCGCCAGCAGCTCCGGGGGAGGGTATCATGGGTATTTT	CASSSGGGYHGYF
few	.	TRBV5-1	TRBJ2-5	TGCGCCAGCAGCTTCAACAGGCCTCGGTGGGAGACCCAGTACTTC	CASSFNRPRWETQYF
.	.	TRBV19	TRBJ2-7	TGTGCCAGTAGTATCCCTAAGAGGGAGCAGTACTTC	CASSIPKREQYF
.	.	TRBV7-3	TRBJ2-1	TGTGCCAGCAGCCTCTACGGTTTTTTCGGTGAGCAGTTCTTC	CASSLYGFFGEQFF
.	TRBD1	TRBV6-5	TRBJ2-5	TGTGCCAGCAGCCCAGGGGGTAGGGAGACCCAGTACTTC	CASSPGGRETQYF
.	TRBD1	TRBV19	TRBJ2-6	TGTGCCAGTAGGCGGGACAGGGGCTCTGGGGCCAACGTCCTGACTTTC	CASRRDRGSGANVLTF
.	TRBD1	TRBV28	TRBJ1-1	TGTGCCAGCAGTTCTGAAACAGGGGTGGGAACTGAAGCTTTCTTT	CASSSETGVGTEAFF
.	TRBD1	TRBV28	TRBJ1-4	TGTGCCAGCAGTTTTGGGGAGACAGGGTTTGAAAAACTGTTTTTT	CASSFGETGFEKLFF
.	TRBD1	TRBV18	TRBJ1-2	TGTGCCAGCTCACCTGAGACAGGGATGCCCTATGGCTACACCTTC	CASSPETGMPYGYTF
once	TRBD1	TRBV7-8	TRBJ1-3	TGTGCCAGCAGCTTAAGGGACAGGGATTTCTCTGGAAACACCATATATTTT	CASSLRDRDFSGNTIYF
.	.	TRBV29-1	TRBJ1-4	TGCAGCGCGGGGGAGGGAGCTAATGAAAAACTGTTTTTT	CSAGEGANEKLFF
.	TRBD1	TRBV29-1	TRBJ1-2	TGCAGCGTTGGGGGACAGGGCGCCTATGGCTACACCTTC	CSVGGQGAYGYTF
.	TRBD2	TRBV5-1	TRBJ2-3	TGCGCCAGCAGCGTATCGGGACTAGCGGGAGCGGCAGATACGCAGTATTTT	CASSVSGLAGAADTQYF
.	.	TRBV6-5	TRBJ2-2	TGTGCCAGCAGTTATCTAGACGTAAACACCGGGGAGCTGTTTTTT	CASSYLDVNTGELFF
.	.	TRBV11-3	TRBJ2-1	TGTGCCAGCAGCTTGCACAGAGACGGTGAGCAGTTCTTC	CASSLHRDGEQFF
few	.	TRBV19	TRBJ1-5	TGTGCCAGTAGTATGTCCAGGGGAGATTTTCAGCCCCAGCATTTT	CASSMSRGDFQPQHF
.	TRBD1	TRBV5-1	TRBJ1-2	TGCGCCAGCAACAGGGGGTCTGAAGACTATGGCTACACCTTC	CASNRGSEDYGYTF
.	.	TRBV2	TRBJ1-1	TGTGCCAGCACTCGAGGTTACACTGAAGCTTTCTTT	CASTRGYTEAFF
few	.	TRBV28	TRBJ1-2	TGTGCCAGCAGTCAGGACGGGGGGAATGGCTACACCTTC	CASSQDGGNGYTF
.	TRBD1	TRBV7-6	TRBJ1-2	TGTGCCAGCAGCTTACGACCGGGGACAGACTATGGCTACACCTTC	CASSLRPGTDYGYTF
few	.	TRBV4-2	TRBJ2-2	TGTGCCAGCAGCCAAGATATAGCGGGACAGGGGAACACCGGGGAGCTGTTTTTT	CASSQDIAGQGNTGELFF
.	.	TRBV18	TRBJ1-3	TGTGCCAGCTCATCTTCTCCTTTGAGCTCTGGAAACACCATATATTTT	CASSSSPLSSGNTIYF
.	.	TRBV7-3	TRBJ2-1	TGTGCCAGCAGCTTACACTCGGGAGAATTTGAGCAGTTCTTC	CASSLHSGEFEQFF
.	.	TRBV10-3	TRBJ1-1	TGTGCCATCAGTGAACATCATACTGAAGCTTTCTTT	CAISEHHTEAFF
.	.	TRBV28	TRBJ2-1	TGTGCCAGCAGCCCTTTGGGTAGGGAGAAAGGTGAGCAGTTCTTC	CASSPLGREKGEQFF
.	.	TRBV29-1	TRBJ1-1	TGCAGCGCCCGGGACAAGAACACTGAAGCTTTCTTT	CSARDKNTEAFF
.	TRBD1	TRBV11-2	TRBJ1-2	TGTGCCAGCAGCTTAGATGCCGGGACAGGGGGATATGGCTACACCTTC	CASSLDAGTGGYGYTF
.	.	TRBV5-6	TRBJ1-6	TGTGCCAGCAGCTCCAAGTCGCTGGGAGGTTCACCCCTCCACTTT	CASSSKSLGGSPLHF
once	TRBD1	TRBV6-5	TRBJ1-1	TGTGCCAGCAGTTACTCCCCAAGCGACAGGGAGATTGAAGCTTTCTTT	CASSYSPSDREIEAFF
.	.	TRBV28	TRBJ1-2	TGTGCCAGCAGTTCGACAGTATATGGCTACACCTTC	CASSSTVYGYTF
.	.	TRBV5-4	TRBJ2-1	TGTGCCAGCAGCTTGGTGCAGGCCCACAATGAGCAGTTCTTC	CASSLVQAHNEQFF
.	.	TRBV6-5	TRBJ2-5	TGTGCCAGCACCGGAAACACAGGGCTTGCCCAGTACTTC	CASTGNTGLAQYF
few	.	TRBV2	TRBJ1-5	TGTGCCAGCAGTGAAGCGCGGGGCAGCTATCAGCCCCAGCATTTT	CASSEARGSYQPQHF
.	.	TRBV28	TRBJ2-7	TGTGCCAGCAGTTTAGGAGGGGGACAGATCTACGAGCAGTACTTC	CASSLGGGQIYEQYF
.	TRBD2	TRBV27	TRBJ2-7	TGTGCCAGCAGCCAAGGGGCTAGCGGACCAGCCTACGAGCAGTACTTC	CASSQGASGPAYEQYF
.	TRBD2	TRBV7-6	TRBJ2-1	TGTGCCAGCAGCTTAATTCCGAGCGGGGGCTCCTACAATGAGCAGTTCTTC	CASSLIPSGGSYNEQFF
few	.	TRBV4-1	TRBJ2-2	TGCGCCAGCAGCCAAGATATAACAGGAAACACCGGGGAGCTGTTTTTT	CASSQDITGNTGELFF
once	.	TRBV5-1	TRBJ2-3	TGCGCCAGCAGCATTACCGGGGATACGCAGTATTTT	CASSITGDTQYF
.	TRBD1	TRBV2	TRBJ1-2	TGTGCCAGCAGTGAAGTCTCAGGGGGCACCTATGGCTACACCTTC	CASSEVSGGTYGYTF